These 11 T cell receptor beta chains were sequenced from one sample in a study of cytomegalovirus exposure and HLA in healthy donors. Clones were read by immunoSEQ multiplex PCR, and TCRdb kept only the in-frame ones, dropping some. This table has about 160,000 clones, roughly nine tenths appearing once. Sequencing used PBMCs. The receptors stem from a woman between 25 and 40 years old in good health and CMV-seronegative.

This clone was detected only a few times. This sequence joins TRBV27 and TRBJ2-1; 8 bases are a match to TRBD2. V shed 4 bases and J 10 bases; nucleotides not matched to a gene: 3. The CDR3 has 12 residues. Germline values: CDR1 MNHEY, CDR2 SMNVEV (reference sequence). CDR3 residues: CASSYRGGEQFF. The CDR3 nucleotides read TGTGCCAGCAGTTACCGGGGGGGCGAGCAGTTCTTC.

The genes are TRBV5-4 and TRBJ2-5; 8 bases are shared with TRBD1. In germline, CDR1 is SGHNT, CDR2 YYREEE (reference sequence). The CDR3 spans 15 residues. After removal of 4 bases from V and 1 base from J, the junction contained 6 bases not matched to a gene. CDR3 in amino acids: CASSLKGQGQETQYF. CDR3 nucleotide sequence: TGTGCCAGCAGCCTCAAAGGACAGGGCCAAGAGACCCAGTACTTC.

V gene TRBV5-6 combines with J gene TRBJ2-2; D gene ambiguous. Trimming removed 0 bases at V and 6 bases at J, with 9 bases between. This CDR3 contains 14 residues. Germline loops: CDR1 SGHDT, CDR2 YYEEEE. The CDR3 coding sequence is TGTGCCAGCAGCTTGGTGTCCAGGTCCGGGGAGCTGTTTTTT. Its protein is CASSLVSRSGELFF.

A single count supports this clone. The chain couples TRBV29-1 to TRBJ2-7, with D tentatively TRBD2 (6 bases). Germline CDR1 is SQVTM and CDR2 is ANQGSEA. This CDR3 has 12 residues. V lost 3 bases, J lost 3 bases, and 9 bases lay in between. Written as DNA, the CDR3 is TGCAGCGTTGAGGAGGGCGTCTACGAGCAGTACTTC. It specifies CSVEEGVYEQYF.

This clone appeared once. V gene TRBV5-1 combines with J gene TRBJ2-5; the D gene could be TRBD1 or TRBD2 (5 bases each). Germline CDR1 reads SGHRS; CDR2 reads YFSETQ. The length of the CDR3 is 13 residues. Trimming removed 5 bases at V and 3 bases at J, with 11 bases between. The DNA of the CDR3 is TGCGCCAGCAGTTATGGGGGAGAAGAGACCCAGTACTTC. Translation gives CASSYGGEETQYF.

This clone showed up just a few times. The chain is built from TRBV28 and TRBJ1-1; 7 bases match TRBD1. Germline CDR1 reads MDHEN; CDR2 reads SYDVKM. Unmatched junction bases numbered 17, after V lost 5 bases and J lost 11 bases. The CDR3 has 15 amino acids. As DNA, the CDR3 is TGTGCCAGCAGTCCCCCCCCCGACAGGGTTTTTGAGGCTTTCTTT. Protein product: CASSPPPDRVFEAFF.

Of note for this clone: At the DNA level, this CDR3 is encoded by other sequences in the same sample as well. The rearrangement links TRBV5-1 to TRBJ2-1; 9 bases map to TRBD1. The junction had 6 bases not matched to a gene; V was cut back by 4 bases and J by 4 bases. CDR3 length equals 15 residues. Per the germline V gene, CDR1 is SGHRS and CDR2 is YFSETQ. In DNA, the CDR3 is TGCGCCAGCAGCATTTCCGGGACAGGGTACAATGAGCAGTTCTTC. Protein: CASSISGTGYNEQFF.

The chain carries TRBV30 and TRBJ1-4; D remains unclear. Trimming shortened V by 0 bases and J by 1 base, and 15 bases separated the two germline ends. The CDR3 is made up of 17 amino acids. CDR1 is GTSNPN, CDR2 SVGIG, per germline (reference sequence). This CDR3 reads CAWSVRVAARTNEKLFF. The CDR3, as DNA: TGTGCCTGGAGTGTACGCGTGGCAGCACGAACTAATGAAAAACTGTTTTTT.

The chain employs TRBV2 and TRBJ1-1; D call uncertain. Germline loops: CDR1 SNHLY, CDR2 FYNNEI. CDR3 length: 14 residues. V was cut by 4 bases and J by 3 bases, with 12 bases left in between. CDR3 sequence: CASSARSRYTEAFF. CDR3 bases: TGTGCCAGCAGTGCGAGGAGTAGGTACACTGAAGCTTTCTTT.

In DNA form, the CDR3 reads TGTGCCAGCAGCGGGGGCCCCAGGTCCTACGAGCAGTACTTC. It yields the protein CASSGGPRSYEQYF. This chain uses TRBV5-4 with TRBJ2-7; weak D call: TRBD1 (6 bases). This CDR3 comprises 14 residues. V was shortened by 4 bases and J by 1 base, with 12 bases between the two germline ends. Germline CDR1 and CDR2: SGHNT and YYREEE (reference sequence).

The J gene is TRBJ1-2, the V gene TRBV5-6, with D perhaps matching TRBD1 (6 bases). The CDR3 spans 17 residues. CDR1 and CDR2 from the germline V gene are SGHDT and YYEEEE. Trimming shortened V by 1 base and J by 0 bases, and 16 bases separated the two germline ends. The CDR3 region has the DNA TGTGCCAGCAGCTTGCCCGTGGGACACATTACTAACTATGGCTACACCTTC. It codes for CASSLPVGHITNYGYTF. The variable domain in full, completed from reference TRBV5-6 and TRBJ1-2, reads DAGVTQSPTHLIKTRGQQVTLRCSPKSGHDTVSWYQQALGQGPQFIFQYYEEEERQRGNFPDRFSGHQFPNYSSELNVNALLLGDSALYLCASSLPVGHITNYGYTFGSGTRLTVV.